One sample yielded the 7 T cell receptor delta chains listed below, sequenced in a study of γδ T cells in repeated Plasmodium falciparum infection. Bulk repertoires came from Vgamma9/Vdelta2+ or Vdelta2-negative gammadelta T cells flow-sorted from PBMC. TCRdb fed the multiplex PCR reads into CATT to redo clone calling. The sample records over 90,000 delta-chain clones, 0.85% to 1% being singletons. The sequenced material came from gamma-delta T cells from blood. The source of these receptors is a pool of human donors (malaria-infected and uninfected, not separated).

This clone was found many times. Other nucleotide sequences in the sample specify the same CDR3. The rearrangement uses TRDV1 and TRDJ1; tentative D call: TRDD3 (6 bases). Trimming shortened V by 2 bases and J by 1 base, and 14 bases separated the two germline ends. The CDR3 loop spans 16 amino acids. Germline-derived CDR1 and CDR2 are TSWWSYY and QGS. The CDR3 reads CALGESGGGPTDKLIF. The CDR3 DNA sequence: TGTGCTCTTGGGGAAAGTGGGGGGGGACCCACCGATAAACTCATCTTT.

Concerning this clone: TCRdb's listed protein matches a much larger clone and diverges from this DNA's translation at residue 3, likely through a read error; the protein shown comes from the DNA. The chain links TRDV1 to TRDJ1; 8 bases match TRDD3. Trimming took 10 bases from V and 3 from J; bases not matched to a gene: 28. CDR1 and CDR2 from the germline V gene are TSWWSYY and QGS. The CDR3 consists of 20 residues. The CDR3 region is CAPGSLLRVLGVPEADKLIF. Here the CDR3 DNA reads TGTGCTCCTGGATCCCTCCTACGGGTACTGGGGGTCCCTGAGGCCGATAAACTCATCTTT.

This clone was seen a handful of times. This DNA's translation and the protein TCRdb lists, from a much larger clone, do not match at residue 7, likely due to a read error; the protein shown is translated from the DNA. The rearrangement uses TRDV1 and TRDJ3, with 12 bases lining up with TRDD3. TCRdb leaves out the J gene; it was filled in here by matching the DNA to germline. With V trimmed by 2 bases and J by 0 bases, 17 bases remained unmatched. The CDR3 contains 24 residues. Germline CDR1 reads TSWWSYY; CDR2 reads QGS. CDR3 region: CALGERLYLPTGGYFSWDTRQMFF. The CDR3, as DNA: TGTGCTCTTGGGGAAAGGCTCTACCTTCCAACTGGGGGATACTTCTCCTGGGACACCCGACAGATGTTTTTC.

A few counts support this clone. Translating this DNA gives a protein that differs at residue 23 from the TCRdb one, which belongs to a much larger clone; a read error is likely, and the protein shown is this translation. No J gene call was made, and the V gene is TRDV1; the table's D gene call, TRDD3, was not cross checked with the DNA. The CDR3 is 25 amino acids. The germline CDR1 and CDR2 sequences are TSWWSYY and QGS. DNA for the CDR3: TGTGCTCTTGGGGAAGTTAGTCTCCTAACCATGACAACCGTAGTACTGGGGGATACTAACGATAAACCCATCTTT. This encodes CALGEVSLLTMTTVVLGDTNDKPIF.

This clone was detected ten times or more. This DNA translates differently at residue 3 from the TCRdb protein, which is that of a much larger clone; a read error is likely, and the protein shown is the DNA's own translation. The V and J genes are TRAV36/DV7 and TRDJ1; 11 positions match TRDD3. The length of the CDR3 is 12 residues. Germline loops: CDR1 VTNFRS, CDR2 LTSSGIE (reference sequence). V was pared by 6 bases and J by 8 bases, with 6 bases of the junction left unmatched. In DNA form, the CDR3 reads TGTGCTGCGCTGTACTGGGGGATAAAACTCATCTTT. Translated: CAALYWGIKLIF.

In its sample, this clone was seen many times. TCRdb has a much larger clone's protein, which differs at residue 6 from the translation of this DNA, likely because of a read error; what is shown is the protein translated from the DNA. The CDR3 region is CACDTSLQGCQGDRTDKLIF. In nucleotides, the CDR3 is TGTGCCTGTGACACCAGCCTACAAGGATGCCAAGGGGATCGGACCGATAAACTCATCTTT. V usage is TRDV2 and J usage is TRDJ1, with D maybe TRDD3 (6 bases). TCRdb gives no J gene; it was assigned here by matching the DNA to germline. V shed 0 bases and J shed 2 bases, with 27 bases lying between them. Germline lookup yields CDR1 GEAIGNYY and CDR2 EKD. This CDR3 comprises 20 residues.

On this clone itself: The protein that TCRdb holds for this DNA derives from a much larger clone and differs from the translated DNA at residue 8, which likely indicates a read error; the protein shown here is translated from the DNA. The chain carries TRDV2 and TRDJ1, with 7 bases matching TRDD3. TCRdb gives no J gene; it was assigned here by matching the DNA to germline. The CDR3 has 15 residues. Germline V lookup: CDR1 GEAIGNYY, CDR2 EKD. The V gene end was trimmed by 0 bases and the J gene end by 2 bases; junction bases not matched to a gene: 5. The CDR3 loop reads CACDTGGMLTDKLIF. CDR3 sequence (DNA): TGTGCCTGTGACACCGGGGGGATGCTAACCGATAAACTCATCTTT.